Following are 20 T cell receptor beta chains from one sample sequenced in a study of T cell responses to AZD1222 COVID-19 vaccine (dated by TCRdb to the early 2020s). According to the study, the label for this sample's time point signals: baseline before first vaccination. Libraries were prepared through the immunoSEQ multiplex PCR assay. TCRdb took over this immuneACCESS table, retaining in-frame rearrangements with V and J assigned. Such tables are incomplete; in checked studies, under half of the missing clones stem from an unresolved V gene, and the remainder is unexplained. Recorded for this sample are about 99,000 clones; about 92% of them occurred a single time. 4% to 6% of the sample goes to the ten largest clones. This specimen consisted of peripheral blood, obtained on day 0 of AZD1222 vaccination. The receptors shown here come from an adult in good health.

This chain connects TRBV6-1 to TRBJ1-4; weak D call: TRBD1 (5 bases). The CDR3 has 13 residues. V lost 8 bases and J 8 bases, leaving 15 bases between the germline ends. The germline V gene has CDR1 MNHNS and CDR2 SASEGT. Written as DNA, the CDR3 is TGTGCCAGCTTACGGGACCTTTGGGAAAAACTGTTTTTT. It is translated as CASLRDLWEKLFF.

The rearrangement uses TRBV2 and TRBJ2-1; unclear D gene. CDR3 length: 11 residues. V was shortened by 7 bases and J by 7 bases, with 8 bases between the two germline ends. Germline lookup yields CDR1 SNHLY and CDR2 FYNNEI. CDR3 sequence reads: CASNLQNEQFF. CDR3 DNA: TGTGCCAGCAACCTCCAAAATGAGCAGTTCTTC.

This clone was detected once. The chain uses TRBV18 and TRBJ1-1; 10 nucleotides line up with TRBD1. J was trimmed by 4 bases and V by 2 bases; bases with no gene match: 4. This CDR3 spans 15 amino acids. From germline, CDR1 is KGHSH and CDR2 LQKENI. The CDR3 loop is CASSPGQGGTTEAFF. CDR3 bases: TGTGCCAGCTCACCAGGACAGGGGGGCACCACTGAAGCTTTCTTT.

This chain uses TRBV3-1 (or the pseudogene TRBV3-2) with TRBJ1-3; D is unresolved. Trimming took off 1 base at V and 1 base at J, with 5 bases between the two ends. CDR1 is LGHDT and CDR2 is YNNKEL in the germline V gene (reference sequence). The CDR3 is 14 residues long. In DNA form, the CDR3 reads TGTGCCAGCAGCCAAGGCGGATCTGGAAACACCATATATTTT. This translates into CASSQGGSGNTIYF.

This sequence joins TRBV30 and TRBJ1-1; D is possibly TRBD1 (5 bases). Trimming shortened V by 1 base and J by 4 bases, and 13 bases separated the two germline ends. Germline CDR1 and CDR2: GTSNPN and SVGIG (reference sequence). The CDR3 totals 14 residues. The CDR3 nucleotides are TGTGCCTGGAGTGGGAAATGGGGGGGCACTGAAGCTTTCTTT. Protein sequence: CAWSGKWGGTEAFF.

This clone was counted a single time. V is TRBV10-3 and J is TRBJ2-1, with 9 bases fitting TRBD2. The ends lost 0 bases at V and 10 bases at J; junction bases unmatched: 7. The CDR3 has 15 residues. Per the germline V gene, CDR1 is ENHRY and CDR2 is SYGVKD. CDR3 DNA sequence: TGTGCCATCAGTGAGTCGAGTAGCGGGGGAGGCGAGCAGTTCTTC. This translates into CAISESSSGGGEQFF.

The rearrangement links TRBV5-1 to TRBJ2-3; TRBD2 matches at 10 bases. CDR1 and CDR2 from the germline V gene are SGHRS and YFSETQ. The CDR3 has 18 residues. The J segment lost 0 bases and the V segment lost 0 bases, leaving 7 bases of the junction unmatched. The CDR3 here is CASSLAGLAGGSTDTQYF. In nucleotides, the CDR3 is TGCGCCAGCAGCTTGGCCGGGTTAGCGGGGGGAAGCACAGATACGCAGTATTTT.

The J gene is TRBJ2-2, the V gene TRBV19; D perhaps matches TRBD2 (5 bases). CDR1 and CDR2 from the germline V gene are LNHDA and SQIVND (reference sequence). The ends were cut back, 5 bases at V and 4 bases at J, with 11 bases in the middle. The CDR3 consists of 14 residues. CDR3 sequence reads: CASSWGVFTGELFF. CDR3 nucleotides: TGTGCCAGTAGTTGGGGAGTGTTCACCGGGGAGCTGTTTTTT.

The chain joins TRBV23-1 to TRBJ1-2, with TRBD1 as a possible D gene (5 bases). TRBV23-1 is flagged as an ORF with uncertain function. The CDR3 runs to 19 residues. V dropped 2 bases and J dropped 0 bases, with 22 bases sitting between them. CDR3 sequence reads: CASSQTTSPRDSSNYGYTF. DNA for the CDR3: TGCGCCAGCAGTCAAACGACTTCCCCTCGAGACAGTTCTAACTATGGCTACACCTTC.

Of note for this clone: At one of its ends the junction is not consistent with the germline gene, which may arise from a read error. The V gene is TRBV29-1, the J gene TRBJ1-5; TRBD1 is a possible D gene (6 bases). The CDR3 has 13 residues. Germline V gene sequence: CDR1 SQVTM, CDR2 ANQGSEA. Here the CDR3 reads CGVVIRGDQPQHF. Here the CDR3 DNA reads TGCGGCGTTGTGATCAGGGGTGATCAGCCCCAGCATTTT.

The rearrangement uses TRBV2 and TRBJ2-1; D ambiguous. CDR1 and CDR2 from the germline V gene are SNHLY and FYNNEI. V dropped 3 bases and J dropped 7 bases, with 13 bases sitting between them. The CDR3 consists of 14 residues. The DNA for the CDR3 is TGTGCCAGCAGTGAGGAGCTACCGCCAAATGAGCAGTTCTTC. This codes for CASSEELPPNEQFF. The full variable domain, with the rest looked up from reference TRBV2 and TRBJ2-1, is EPEVTQTPSHQVTQMGQEVILRCVPISNHLYFYWYRQILGQKVEFLVSFYNNEISEKSEIFDDQFSVERPDGSNFTLKIRSTKLEDSAMYFCASSEELPPNEQFFGPGTRLTVL.

This clone was seen only once. V and J are TRBV2 and TRBJ1-6; 10 nucleotides match TRBD1. This CDR3 has 14 residues. Germline V CDR1 and CDR2: SNHLY, FYNNEI. The V gene end was trimmed by 6 bases and the J gene end by 7 bases; junction bases not matched to a gene: 3. This CDR3 is CASRPGQGNSPLHF. The CDR3 DNA is TGTGCCAGCAGACCGGGACAGGGGAATTCACCCCTCCACTTT.

This clone came up a few times. This sequence joins TRBV5-1 and TRBJ1-3; D call uncertain. Germline CDR1 and CDR2: SGHRS and YFSETQ. The CDR3 is made up of 15 amino acids. V lost 0 bases to trimming and J lost 0 bases, with 7 bases between them. This CDR3 is CASSLARSSGNTIYF. CDR3 nucleotides: TGCGCCAGCAGCTTGGCCCGTAGCTCTGGAAACACCATATATTTT. The full variable domain, rest sourced from reference TRBV5-1 and TRBJ1-3, is KAGVTQTPRYLIKTRGQQVTLSCSPISGHRSVSWYQQTPGQGLQFLFEYFSETQRNKGNFPGRFSGRQFSNSRSEMNVSTLELGDSALYLCASSLARSSGNTIYFGEGSWLTVV.

This rearrangement joins TRBV6-5 to TRBJ2-7, with D possibly TRBD2 on 7 matching bases. The CDR3 is made up of 15 amino acids. Germline CDR1 reads MNHEY; CDR2 reads SVGAGI. Trimming stripped 6 bases from V and 2 bases from J, with 17 bases between. The CDR3 region has the DNA TGTGCCAGCAGACTATCAGGGGAGGGTGCCTACGAGCAGTACTTC. Translating it yields CASRLSGEGAYEQYF.

This clone has more than one count but fewer than ten. The chain is built from TRBV15 and TRBJ2-3; D is uncertain. The germline V gene has CDR1 LNHNV and CDR2 YYDKDF (reference sequence). Trimming removed 0 bases at V and 3 bases at J, with 10 bases between. The CDR3 totals 15 residues. The CDR3 DNA is TGTGCCACCAGCAGAGAAGGTAGCCCGACAGATACGCAGTATTTT. This codes for CATSREGSPTDTQYF.

CDR3 residues: CASSPGQGGYYGYTF. In DNA form, the CDR3 reads TGTGCCAGCTCACCAGGACAGGGAGGATATTATGGCTACACCTTC. The rearrangement links TRBV18 to TRBJ1-2, with 8 bases lining up with TRBD1. CDR3 size: 15 residues. J lost 5 bases, V lost 2 bases, and 7 bases had no gene match. Germline values: CDR1 KGHSH, CDR2 LQKENI.

The chain couples TRBV29-1 to TRBJ2-7; 7 positions match TRBD1. The CDR3 is 11 amino acids. Losses at the gene ends were 7 bases for V and 5 bases for J; bases not matched to a gene: 5. Germline V gene lookup returns CDR1 SQVTM and CDR2 ANQGSEA. In DNA, the CDR3 is TGCAGCGCGACAGGGTTCAACGAGCAGTACTTC. Translation: CSATGFNEQYF.

This sequence joins TRBV5-1 and TRBJ2-3; 9 nucleotides agree with TRBD1. V was clipped by 3 bases and J by 3 bases; unmatched bases: 8. There are 16 residues in the CDR3. The germline CDR1 and CDR2 sequences are SGHRS and YFSETQ. CDR3 amino acids: CASSWTGTGITDTQYF. As DNA, the CDR3 is TGCGCCAGCAGCTGGACCGGGACAGGGATTACAGATACGCAGTATTTT.

This sequence joins TRBV19 and TRBJ1-1, with D unresolved. This CDR3 region has 12 residues. V lost 9 bases to trimming and J lost 3 bases, with 11 bases between them. The germline V gene encodes CDR1 LNHDA and CDR2 SQIVND (reference sequence). The CDR3 coding sequence is TGTGCCAGCCGCGTTGGGGACACTGAAGCTTTCTTT. Protein product: CASRVGDTEAFF.

The chain employs TRBV7-6 and TRBJ2-2; 9 nucleotides match TRBD1. V trimming: 5 bases; J trimming: 6 bases; junction bases outside the gene matches: 10. This CDR3 is built from 16 residues. Germline CDR1 and CDR2: SGHVS and FNYEAQ. The CDR3, as DNA: TGTGCCAGCAGCCCCCGACAGGGGGGTCAGGCCGGGGAGCTGTTTTTT. Its translation: CASSPRQGGQAGELFF.